This T cell receptor (beta chain) derives from a study of OX40 agonist ivuxolimab in advanced cancers. Study-wide background: Across the patients, intravenous ivuxolimab was delivered every 2 weeks at 0.01 to 10 mg/kg. The dose-escalation group included hepatocellular carcinoma, melanoma, renal cell carcinoma and head and neck cancer. Study-wide results and caveats: Researchers did not establish what antigens the expanded peripheral T cells target. Both CD4+ and CD8+ T cell populations in blood had undergone clonal expansion by week 6 at 0.1 to 3.0 mg/kg.

Sequenced by immunoSEQ multiplex PCR; TCRdb stores in-frame clones only, minus some. The sample carries approximately 33,000 clones, roughly nine tenths recorded once. The CDR3 covers 15 residues. Germline loops: CDR1 MNHEY, CDR2 SVGAGI. V lost 4 bases and J 2 bases, leaving 14 bases between the germline ends. This clone has at least ten counts. As yet, its antigen is unknown. This chain connects TRBV6-5 to TRBJ1-2; D is ambiguous. The sequencing used CD4+ or CD8+ T cells sorted from blood, collected in a trial of the OX40 agonist ivuxolimab. This clonotype originated in an adult with an advanced solid tumor such as melanoma, head and neck, liver or kidney cancer. CDR3 bases: TGTGCCAGCAGTTCCACCAGGAGGCGAAACTATGGCTACACCTTC. It is translated as CASSSTRRRNYGYTF.